The 12 T cell receptor beta chains listed next were all sequenced from one sample in a study of blood T cell repertoires in COVID-19. The protocol was immunoSEQ multiplex PCR, while the TCRdb copy is restricted to in-frame clones and leaves out a portion. The data show some 160,000 clones, with roughly 80% seen just once and approximately 10% held by the top ten. Sequencing was carried out using peripheral blood. These receptors originate from a man aged 70 or older with active or convalescent COVID-19.

The J gene is TRBJ2-6, the V gene TRBV11-3, with 10 bases lining up with TRBD1. V lost 4 bases, J lost 0 bases, and 3 bases stayed unmatched. Per the germline V gene, CDR1 is SGHNT and CDR2 is YENEEA. This CDR3 is 17 amino acids long. This chain's CDR3 is CASSSGQGSSGANVLTF. The CDR3, as DNA: TGTGCCAGCAGCTCGGGACAGGGGAGCTCTGGGGCCAACGTCCTGACTTTC.

V is TRBV6-5 and J is TRBJ1-1, with D perhaps matching TRBD1 (6 bases). Trimming cost V 4 bases and J 0 bases, with 12 bases left between them. Germline V gene data show CDR1 as MNHEY and CDR2 as SVGAGI. This CDR3 region has 15 residues. For the CDR3, the DNA is TGTGCCAGCAGTTTTCCGGACAGAGTGAACACTGAAGCTTTCTTT. Residues: CASSFPDRVNTEAFF.

This clone was seen a single time. V is TRBV2 and J is TRBJ1-5; 10 bases are a match to TRBD1. The CDR3 has 15 amino acids. V trimming: 7 bases; J trimming: 0 bases; junction bases outside the gene matches: 3. CDR1 is SNHLY and CDR2 is FYNNEI in the germline V gene. The CDR3 region has the DNA TGTGCCAGCACCAGGACAGGGGGTAGCAATCAGCCCCAGCATTTT. Amino acids: CASTRTGGSNQPQHF.

The V and J genes are TRBV19 and TRBJ2-5; TRBD2 might be the D (5 bases). The V and J ends lost 10 bases and 2 bases respectively, with 17 bases between them. CDR1 is LNHDA, CDR2 SQIVND, per germline (reference sequence). The CDR3 has 14 residues. The CDR3: CATRGSFGQETQYF. The CDR3 nucleotides are TGTGCCACCAGAGGGTCTTTCGGTCAAGAGACCCAGTACTTC.

This clone was counted between two and nine times. This chain connects TRBV15 to TRBJ2-1, with 12 positions matching TRBD2. With V trimmed by 3 bases and J by 4 bases, 4 bases remained unmatched. Germline V CDR1 and CDR2: LNHNV, YYDKDF (reference sequence). The CDR3 consists of 16 residues. The DNA of the CDR3 is TGTGCCACCAGCAGGCAGACTAGCGGGGGATACAATGAGCAGTTCTTC. It codes for CATSRQTSGGYNEQFF.

The genes are TRBV24-1 and TRBJ2-3; no clear D gene. The V end lost 3 bases, the J end lost 4 bases, and 13 bases lay between the germline ends. Germline CDR1 and CDR2: KGHDR and SFDVKD. The CDR3 totals 15 residues. DNA for the CDR3: TGTGCCACCAGTGATCCTAGGAGCCCTGCAGATACGCAGTATTTT. It translates to CATSDPRSPADTQYF.

J is TRBJ2-1 and V is TRBV6-5, with 10 bases aligning to TRBD2. V lost 4 bases to trimming and J lost 2 bases; unmatched junction nucleotides: 5. CDR1 MNHEY and CDR2 SVGAGI come from the germline V gene. This CDR3 comprises 16 residues. The DNA for the CDR3 is TGTGCCAGCAGTTCACCCACTAGCGGGACCTACAATGAGCAGTTCTTC. This translates into CASSSPTSGTYNEQFF.

The rearrangement uses TRBV28 and TRBJ1-1; weak D call: TRBD1 (5 bases). This CDR3 contains 14 residues. V gave up 5 bases and J gave up 4 bases, with 14 bases separating them. Germline V lookup: CDR1 MDHEN, CDR2 SYDVKM. CDR3 bases: TGTGCCAGCAGTCCCCCCAGGGTGACCACTGAAGCTTTCTTT. This sequence encodes CASSPPRVTTEAFF.

The chain couples TRBV3-1 (or the pseudogene TRBV3-2) to TRBJ1-3; 9 nucleotides match TRBD1. Germline V lookup: CDR1 LGHDT, CDR2 YNNKEL (reference sequence). V trimming: 1 base; J trimming: 0 bases; junction bases outside the gene matches: 4. The CDR3 runs 17 residues. Here the CDR3 DNA reads TGTGCCAGCAGCCAAGGACAGGGGGGTTACTCTGGAAACACCATATATTTT. This gives the protein CASSQGQGGYSGNTIYF.

The J gene is TRBJ1-1, the V gene TRBV4-1; maybe TRBD1 (6 bases). Germline V CDR1 and CDR2: MGHRA, YSYEKL. This CDR3 has 15 residues. V was clipped by 0 bases and J by 4 bases, with 12 bases between them. The CDR3 DNA reads TGCGCCAGCAGCCAAGAATTGACCAGGGGCACTGAAGCTTTCTTT. It is translated as CASSQELTRGTEAFF.

V gene TRBV6-5 combines with J gene TRBJ1-5; D is uncertain. With 7 bases removed from V and 0 bases from J, the gap between germline ends came to 10 bases. Germline CDR1 reads MNHEY; CDR2 reads SVGAGI. This CDR3 is 14 amino acids long. The CDR3 reads CASMETYSNQPQHF. CDR3 DNA: TGTGCCAGCATGGAGACTTATAGCAATCAGCCCCAGCATTTT.

The DNA of the CDR3 is TGTGCCAGCATGGGTGGCAGGGCCCTAGGTCAGCCCCAGCATTTT. Translated, it gives CASMGGRALGQPQHF. This chain connects TRBV2 to TRBJ1-5; tentatively, D is TRBD1 (5 bases). V dropped 7 bases and J dropped 6 bases, with 19 bases sitting between them. The CDR3 sequence is 15 residues long. Germline lookup yields CDR1 SNHLY and CDR2 FYNNEI. Full variable domain (remainder filled in from reference TRBV2 and TRBJ1-5): EPEVTQTPSHQVTQMGQEVILRCVPISNHLYFYWYRQILGQKVEFLVSFYNNEISEKSEIFDDQFSVERPDGSNFTLKIRSTKLEDSAMYFCASMGGRALGQPQHFGDGTRLSIL.